This TCR beta chain was sequenced for a study of blood T cell repertoires in COVID-19. The V gene's germline CDR1 is SGHVS and CDR2 FQNEAQ. Trimming stripped 10 bases from V and 1 base from J, with 13 bases between. This CDR3 is 13 amino acids long. Produced via immunoSEQ multiplex PCR; TCRdb's table is partial and in-frame only. The table shows 300,000 to 400,000 clones, with around nine tenths occurring only once. The rearrangement joins TRBV7-8 to TRBJ1-2; D perhaps matches TRBD1 (5 bases). The sequence was obtained from a woman between 18 and 29 years old who had recovered from COVID-19. What was sequenced was peripheral blood. CDR3 sequence reads: CAIQTGGNYGYTF. The CDR3 nucleotides are TGTGCCATCCAAACCGGGGGTAACTATGGCTACACCTTC.